A single sample is the source of the 29 T cell receptor beta chains below, sequenced in a study of T cells after yellow fever vaccination. One entry per CDR3 protein results from TCRdb running MiXCR on the 5' RACE reads. The sample shows 450,000 to 550,000 distinct CDR3 sequences, about a fifth of them seen only once. The input for sequencing was PBMCs, taken 15 days after the yellow fever booster vaccination. The receptor source for this set is a man aged 25 to 45 who received the YFV17D yellow fever vaccine.

The rearrangement uses TRBV10-1 and TRBJ2-3, with TRBD1 identical over 9 bases. CDR1 and CDR2 (germline): WNHNN, SYGVQD (reference sequence). The J segment lost 4 bases and the V segment lost 0 bases, leaving 2 bases of the junction unmatched. The CDR3 is 15 residues long. CDR3 bases: TGCGCCAGCAGTGAGTCGGACAGGGGCGCAGATACGCAGTATTTT. It yields the protein CASSESDRGADTQYF.

This clonotype occurred a few times. This chain links TRBV7-2 with TRBJ1-1; D call uncertain. Trimming removed 2 bases at V and 4 bases at J, with 11 bases between. The CDR3 length is 14 residues. The germline V gene has CDR1 SGHTA and CDR2 FQGNSA. CDR3 DNA: TGTGCCAGCAGCTTAAAATCTGGACTCACTGAAGCTTTCTTT. This translates into CASSLKSGLTEAFF. The full variable domain, its missing parts supplied by reference TRBV7-2 and TRBJ1-1, is GAGVSQSPSNKVTEKGKDVELRCDPISGHTALYWYRQSLGQGLEFLIYFQGNSAPDKSGLPSDRFSAERTGGSVSTLTIQRTQQEDSAVYLCASSLKSGLTEAFFGQGTRLTVV.

This chain uses TRBV29-1 with TRBJ2-7; 8 bases agree with TRBD2. CDR1 SQVTM and CDR2 ANQGSEA come from the germline V gene. V lost 5 bases and J lost 7; bases outside the gene matches: 4. The CDR3 extends over 11 amino acids. This CDR3 reads CSVLKRGEQYF. CDR3 nucleotides: TGCAGCGTTCTAAAGCGGGGGGAGCAGTACTTC.

The chain recombines TRBV12-3 or TRBV12-4 with TRBJ2-7, with D perhaps assigned TRBD1 or TRBD2 (5 bases each). The CDR3 length is 13 residues. Trimming took off 2 bases at V and 6 bases at J, with 11 bases between the two ends. This CDR3 is CASSLKGPGEQYF. CDR3 nucleotides: TGTGCCAGCAGTTTAAAGGGACCGGGCGAGCAGTACTTC.

This clonotype was seen only a few times. V usage is TRBV5-1 and J usage is TRBJ2-5; 7 positions match TRBD1. V gave up 2 bases and J gave up 3 bases; unmatched junction bases: 7. The CDR3 runs 15 residues. Germline loops: CDR1 SGHRS, CDR2 YFSETQ. CDR3 nucleotide sequence: TGCGCCAGCAGCTTAGGACAGGCAGTAAAAGAGACCCAGTACTTC. It is translated as CASSLGQAVKETQYF.

This clonotype turned up a few times. The rearrangement links TRBV12-3 or TRBV12-4 to TRBJ2-3; D is ambiguous. CDR3 length equals 15 residues. V shed 5 bases and J shed 10 bases, with 22 bases lying between them. The CDR3 protein is CASSPDTPGSVSQYF. In nucleotides, the CDR3 is TGTGCCAGCAGTCCTGACACGCCGGGCTCGGTATCGCAGTATTTT.

This clonotype was recorded a few times. The chain employs TRBV5-4 and TRBJ2-3, with D perhaps given as TRBD1 or TRBD2 (6 bases each). CDR1 SGHNT and CDR2 YYREEE come from the germline V gene (reference sequence). Trimming removed 4 bases at V and 3 bases at J, with 21 bases between. CDR3 length: 17 amino acids. This chain's CDR3 is CASSRGVGGLMTDTQYF. CDR3 bases: TGTGCCAGCAGCAGGGGGGTCGGGGGCTTAATGACAGATACGCAGTATTTT.

This clonotype has a handful of counts. The V and J genes are TRBV6-1 and TRBJ1-5; no clear D. The ends were cut back, 6 bases at V and 0 bases at J, with 9 bases in the middle. The CDR3 totals 14 residues. Germline values: CDR1 MNHNS, CDR2 SASEGT. The CDR3 nucleotides are TGTGCCAGCAGACAAGGGTTTAGCAATCAGCCCCAGCATTTT. Translation: CASRQGFSNQPQHF.

This clonotype was counted between two and nine times. The gene calls are TRBV9 and TRBJ2-5, with D unresolved. V was pared by 3 bases and J by 0 bases, with 6 bases between. CDR1 is SGDLS, CDR2 YYNGEE, per germline. The CDR3 extends over 13 amino acids. CDR3: CASSAHDQETQYF. DNA for the CDR3: TGTGCCAGCAGCGCACACGACCAAGAGACCCAGTACTTC.

The chain combines TRBV7-8 with TRBJ1-1; D gene ambiguous. The V gene lost 5 bases and the J gene lost 1 base, with 11 bases spanning the gap. CDR1 and CDR2 from the germline V gene are SGHVS and FQNEAQ. The CDR3 totals 14 residues. CDR3: CASSPDGGNTEAFF. The CDR3, as DNA: TGTGCCAGCAGCCCGGATGGAGGGAACACTGAAGCTTTCTTT.

This chain connects TRBV10-3 to TRBJ2-1, with TRBD2 identical over 7 bases. Unmatched junction bases numbered 12, after V lost 3 bases and J lost 7 bases. CDR3 length: 16 amino acids. Looked up from germline, CDR1 is ENHRY and CDR2 is SYGVKD. The CDR3 nucleotides read TGTGCCATCAGTGAATTAGGGCGGGAGTTGAGGAATGAGCAGTTCTTC. Its protein product is CAISELGRELRNEQFF.

The sample holds a few counts of this clonotype. This chain connects TRBV20-1 to TRBJ2-6; D is ambiguous. Germline CDR1 DFQATT, CDR2 SNEGSKA (reference sequence). The CDR3 totals 14 residues. V lost 6 bases and J lost 0, with 9 bases in between. In DNA, the CDR3 is TGCAGTGCCCCGACAAACTCTGGGGCCAACGTCCTGACTTTC. Its protein is CSAPTNSGANVLTF.

V gene TRBV12-3 or TRBV12-4 combines with J gene TRBJ2-7, with D possibly TRBD2 on 5 matching bases. The CDR3 covers 14 residues. The germline V and J ends were trimmed by 7 bases and 7 bases, with 20 bases remaining between them. As DNA, the CDR3 is TGTGCCAGCACCCTGTCCAGGCTCCCGGGAGAGCAGTACTTC. Its translation is CASTLSRLPGEQYF.

The chain combines TRBV21-1 with TRBJ2-2; TRBD1 was called by the table and not checked on the DNA. TRBV21-1 is marked as a pseudogene. CDR3 length: 16 residues. Written as DNA, the CDR3 is TGTGCCAGTAAAAAAGGACGGACAGGGGATCCCGGGGAGCTGTTTTTT. It codes for CASKKGRTGDPGELFF.

The DNA of the CDR3 is TGTGCCAGCAGTTTTGGAGGGGACGATAAACTGTTTTTT. The encoded protein is CASSFGGDDKLFF. The chain combines TRBV12-3 or TRBV12-4 with TRBJ1-4; D possibly corresponds to TRBD1 (5 bases). The CDR3 runs to 13 residues. V shed 3 bases and J shed 11 bases, with 13 bases lying between them.

This clonotype has more than one count but fewer than ten. The chain uses TRBV29-1 and TRBJ2-5, with D uncertain. From germline, CDR1 is SQVTM and CDR2 ANQGSEA. Trimming cost V 1 base and J 6 bases, with 6 bases left between them. The CDR3 has 11 amino acids. The CDR3 here is CSVEVQKTQYF. In DNA, the CDR3 is TGCAGCGTTGAAGTTCAAAAGACCCAGTACTTC.

The chain is built from TRBV12-3 or TRBV12-4 and TRBJ2-1; TRBD2 matches at 14 bases. V dropped 3 bases and J dropped 0; count of bases not matched to a gene: 7. This CDR3 is 19 amino acids long. CDR3 region: CASSLGLAGVGSSYNEQFF. DNA for the CDR3: TGTGCCAGCAGTTTGGGACTAGCGGGAGTTGGGAGCTCCTACAATGAGCAGTTCTTC.

A few counts support this clonotype. J is TRBJ2-7 and V is TRBV7-9; no definite D call. V lost 4 bases, J lost 0 bases, and 10 bases lay in between. The germline CDR1 and CDR2 sequences are SEHNR and FQNEAQ (reference sequence). The CDR3 spans 14 residues. This chain's CDR3 is CASSSQRRSYEQYF. The CDR3 DNA reads TGTGCCAGCAGCTCCCAGCGTCGCTCCTACGAGCAGTACTTC.

The chain recombines TRBV6-2 or TRBV6-3 with TRBJ2-5, with 9 bases lining up with TRBD2. Germline CDR1 reads MNHEY; CDR2 reads SVGEGT. V gave up 6 bases and J gave up 1 base; unmatched junction bases: 6. CDR3 length: 15 amino acids. The CDR3 reads CASRPSGASQETQYF. The CDR3 DNA reads as TGTGCCAGCAGACCTAGCGGGGCCTCCCAAGAGACCCAGTACTTC.

The rearrangement links TRBV18 to TRBJ2-7; D remains unclear. Germline V CDR1 and CDR2: KGHSH, LQKENI. V was trimmed by 0 bases and J by 10 bases, leaving 10 bases between them. CDR3 length: 12 amino acids. The CDR3 here is CASSPPLGLQYF. CDR3 DNA sequence: TGTGCCAGCTCACCACCGTTGGGGTTACAGTACTTC. Drawing the rest from reference TRBV18 and TRBJ2-7, the complete variable domain is NAGVMQNPRHLVRRRGQEARLRCSPMKGHSHVYWYRQLPEEGLKFMVYLQKENIIDESGMPKERFSAEFPKEGPSILRIQQVVRGDSAAYFCASSPPLGLQYFGPGTRLTVT.

This clonotype was detected only a few times. The gene calls are TRBV6-5 and TRBJ1-1; D unclear. Looked up from germline, CDR1 is MNHEY and CDR2 is SVGAGI. CDR3 length: 11 residues. Trimming took 8 bases from V and 2 from J, leaving 6 bases between them. CDR3 protein: CASADNTEAFF. CDR3 nucleotides: TGTGCCAGCGCGGATAACACTGAAGCTTTCTTT.

The table lists this clonotype with a few counts. The junction shows a germline mismatch at one end, possibly a read error. This rearrangement joins TRBV7-2 to TRBJ2-5; TRBD2 matches 15 bases. The CDR3 loop spans 15 amino acids. Germline CDR1 SGHTA, CDR2 FQGNSA. This CDR3 is CASSWTSGREETQYF. As DNA, the CDR3 is TGCGCCAGCAGCTGGACTAGCGGGAGGGAAGAGACCCAGTACTTC.

The J gene is TRBJ1-1, the V gene TRBV30; D remains unclear. V lost 0 bases to trimming and J lost 4 bases, with 9 bases between them. CDR3 length: 13 residues. Germline lookup yields CDR1 GTSNPN and CDR2 SVGIG (reference sequence). This CDR3 reads CAWSVGGLTEAFF. DNA of the CDR3: TGTGCCTGGAGTGTCGGTGGCCTCACTGAAGCTTTCTTT.

The chain recombines TRBV30 with TRBJ2-1; no clear D gene. The CDR3 is made up of 12 amino acids. V shed 0 bases and J shed 5 bases, with 5 bases lying between them. Germline values: CDR1 GTSNPN, CDR2 SVGIG (reference sequence). The CDR3 bases are TGTGCCTGGAGTGTGACGGACAATGAGCAGTTCTTC. Translating gives CAWSVTDNEQFF.

The chain joins TRBV5-6 to TRBJ2-2; D call uncertain. The V and J ends lost 2 bases and 6 bases respectively, with 5 bases between them. The germline V gene encodes CDR1 SGHDT and CDR2 YYEEEE. The CDR3 loop spans 12 amino acids. CDR3 nucleotides: TGTGCCAGCAGCTTAAGGTCCGGGGAGCTGTTTTTT. This encodes CASSLRSGELFF.

This clonotype was recorded a few times. The chain couples TRBV4-3 to TRBJ2-7; D unclear. The ends were cut back, 1 base at V and 2 bases at J, with 6 bases in the middle. The CDR3 contains 13 residues. The germline V gene has CDR1 LGHNA and CDR2 YSLEER. The CDR3 region is CASSQGSAYEQYF. The CDR3 region has the DNA TGCGCCAGCAGCCAAGGGAGTGCCTACGAGCAGTACTTC.

The chain carries TRBV9 and TRBJ2-7; TRBD2 matches 8 bases. After removal of 4 bases from V and 5 bases from J, the junction contained 11 bases not matched to a gene. The CDR3 length is 15 residues. Germline-derived CDR1 and CDR2 are SGDLS and YYNGEE. The CDR3: CASSLAGTRDDEQYF. The CDR3, as DNA: TGTGCCAGCAGCTTGGCCGGGACTAGGGATGACGAGCAGTACTTC.

The chain combines TRBV11-2 with TRBJ2-5; 10 nucleotides match TRBD2. V was pared by 2 bases and J by 5 bases, with 11 bases of the junction left unmatched. CDR1 is SGHAT, CDR2 FQNNGV, per germline. This CDR3 spans 17 amino acids. CDR3 in DNA: TGTGCCAGCAGCTTAACTAGCGGGAATGCAGGTTGGGAGACCCAGTACTTC. Amino acid sequence: CASSLTSGNAGWETQYF.

This clonotype occurred many times. The genes are TRBV12-3 or TRBV12-4 and TRBJ2-7; D ambiguous. Trimming stripped 2 bases from V and 4 bases from J, with 6 bases between. The CDR3 is made up of 12 amino acids. In DNA form, the CDR3 reads TGTGCCAGCAGTTTAAACGAGTACGAGCAGTACTTC. Its protein product is CASSLNEYEQYF.